A selection of T cell receptor beta chains follows, all from one sample in a study of control samples from healthy donors and cancer patients. Sequenced by immunoSEQ multiplex PCR; TCRdb stores in-frame clones only, minus some. The sample yields 75,000 to 100,000 clones, around 88% seen once. Sequencing was performed on blood. These receptors were taken from a man aged 30-40 years in good health. CDR3s include the opening cysteine and the closing phenylalanine or tryptophan. A D gene is named only where the DNA matches it firmly. Clone size is not always given. Where it is, it says once, few, many or a class for expanded clones.

j_gene	len	abundance	d_gene	v_gene	CDR3aa	CDR3nt
TRBJ2-4	14	.	TRBD2	TRBV9	CASSASGSGDIQYF	TGTGCCAGCAGCGCTAGCGGGAGCGGGGACATTCAGTACTTC
TRBJ2-7	13	.	.	TRBV5-4	CASSPRGAHEQYF	TGTGCCAGCAGCCCCCGAGGGGCCCACGAGCAGTACTTC
TRBJ2-1	19	.	TRBD2	TRBV7-9	CASSLRSGTSGSAYNEQFF	TGTGCCAGCAGCTTAAGGTCGGGGACTAGCGGGAGTGCCTACAATGAGCAGTTCTTC
TRBJ1-4	15	once	.	TRBV28	CASSTGPQRGEKLFF	TGTGCCAGCAGCACCGGACCCCAGCGGGGGGAAAAACTGTTTTTT
TRBJ2-3	12	few	.	TRBV18	CASSQYTDTQYF	TGTGCCAGCTCACAGTACACAGATACGCAGTATTTT
TRBJ2-7	11	.	.	TRBV28	CASSLRGEQCF	TGTGCCAGCAGCCTTAGGGGGGAGCAGTGCTTC
TRBJ1-2	13	.	.	TRBV28	CASSLNGVYGYTF	TGTGCCAGCAGTTTAAACGGGGTTTATGGCTACACCTTC
TRBJ1-5	14	.	.	TRBV19	CASSIMGSNQPQHF	TGTGCCAGTAGTATCATGGGGAGCAATCAGCCCCAGCATTTT
TRBJ2-5	14	.	TRBD1	TRBV6-5	CASSIGTDQETQYF	TGTGCCAGCAGCATCGGGACAGACCAAGAGACCCAGTACTTC
TRBJ2-7	11	.	.	TRBV11-3	CASSSTYEQYF	TGTGCCAGCAGCTCCACCTACGAGCAGTACTTC
TRBJ1-2	13	.	.	TRBV5-1	CASRLGGSDGYTF	TGCGCCAGCAGGCTTGGAGGGAGCGATGGCTACACCTTC